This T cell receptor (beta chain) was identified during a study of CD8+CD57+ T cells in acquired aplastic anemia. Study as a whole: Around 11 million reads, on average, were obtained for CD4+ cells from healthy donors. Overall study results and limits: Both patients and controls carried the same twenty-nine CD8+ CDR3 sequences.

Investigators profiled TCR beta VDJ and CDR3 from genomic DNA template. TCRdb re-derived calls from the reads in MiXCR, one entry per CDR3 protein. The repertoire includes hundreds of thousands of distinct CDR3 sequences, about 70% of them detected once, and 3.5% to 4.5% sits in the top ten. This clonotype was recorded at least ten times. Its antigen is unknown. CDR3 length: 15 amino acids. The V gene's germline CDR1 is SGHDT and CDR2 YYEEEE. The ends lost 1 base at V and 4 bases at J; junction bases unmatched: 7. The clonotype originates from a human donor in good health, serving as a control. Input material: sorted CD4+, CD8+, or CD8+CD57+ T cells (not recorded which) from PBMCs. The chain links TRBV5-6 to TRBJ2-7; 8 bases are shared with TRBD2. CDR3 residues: CASSLRTGGFYEQYF. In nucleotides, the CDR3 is TGTGCCAGCAGCTTGAGAACGGGGGGGTTTTACGAGCAGTACTTC. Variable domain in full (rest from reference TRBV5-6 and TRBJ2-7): DAGVTQSPTHLIKTRGQQVTLRCSPKSGHDTVSWYQQALGQGPQFIFQYYEEEERQRGNFPDRFSGHQFPNYSSELNVNALLLGDSALYLCASSLRTGGFYEQYFGPGTRLTVT.